The 21 T cell receptor beta chains below come from one sample, sequenced in a study of regulatory T cells in long-lasting Graves disease. Building of the TCR beta libraries involved iRepertoire HTBI primers and Arm-PCR of CDR3 regions. TCRdb fed the multiplex PCR reads into MiXCR, producing one record per CDR3 protein. The profile shows roughly 520,000 distinct CDR3 sequences, more than 10% of them singletons. Time point meaning: newly diagnosed GD, antithyroid drugs for less than 3 months. The TCR library was made from RNA extracted from PBMCs. This same sample was also part of a study on T cells in Graves' hyperthyroidism and ophthalmopathy.

Sequenced material: peripheral blood mononuclear cells (PBMCs), taken at new diagnosis, from a patient treated with antithyroid drugs. These receptors all come from a woman aged 30 to 39 with Graves disease.

In this sample, this clonotype turned up many times. The chain links TRBV24-1 to TRBJ2-2; 9 bases map to TRBD2. Trimming took 6 bases from V and 1 from J; bases not matched to a gene: 2. Germline V lookup: CDR1 KGHDR, CDR2 SFDVKD. There are 15 residues in the CDR3. The CDR3: CATSPSGKNTGELFF. The CDR3 DNA reads as TGTGCCACCAGTCCTAGCGGGAAGAACACCGGGGAGCTGTTTTTT.

This clonotype was picked up many times. The CDR3 nucleotides read TGTGCCAGCAGCTCCGGATCTAGCGGGTGGGCAGATACGCAGTATTTT. Protein product: CASSSGSSGWADTQYF. The chain recombines TRBV7-6 with TRBJ2-3; TRBD2 matches at 8 bases. Germline CDR1 is SGHVS and CDR2 is FNYEAQ. This CDR3 has 16 residues. Germline trimming cut 4 bases from V and 4 bases from J; bases unmatched to any gene: 10.

This clonotype was seen ten or more times. This chain uses TRBV5-1 with TRBJ2-3, with D hard to call. The CDR3 has 14 residues. The germline CDR1 and CDR2 sequences are SGHRS and YFSETQ. V was trimmed by 0 bases and J by 5 bases, leaving 10 bases between them. The CDR3 nucleotides read TGCGCCAGCAGCTTGGTACCCTCCGAAGATACGCAGTATTTT. Translated: CASSLVPSEDTQYF.

The rearrangement joins TRBV20-1 to TRBJ2-1; 7 nucleotides line up with TRBD1. CDR1 and CDR2 (germline): DFQATT, SNEGSKA (reference sequence). This CDR3 has 17 amino acids. J lost 0 bases, V lost 5 bases, and 13 bases had no gene match. Here the CDR3 DNA reads TGCAGTGCTTATCCTGACAGGGACCCTCCCTCCTACAATGAGCAGTTCTTC. It encodes CSAYPDRDPPSYNEQFF.

This clonotype has a count of ten or more. The J gene is TRBJ2-6, the V gene TRBV7-8; perhaps TRBD2 as D (5 bases). Germline V gene sequence: CDR1 SGHVS, CDR2 FQNEAQ. The CDR3 is 18 amino acids. V was cut by 1 base and J by 2 bases, with 15 bases left in between. The chain's CDR3 is CASSLGGRRLTGANVLTF. The CDR3 coding sequence is TGTGCCAGCAGCTTAGGAGGGCGCCGGCTCACTGGGGCCAACGTCCTGACTTTC. The whole variable domain, filled in from reference TRBV7-8 and TRBJ2-6, reads GAGVSQSPRYKVAKRGQDVALRCDPISGHVSLFWYQQALGQGPEFLTYFQNEAQLDKSGLPSDRFFAERPEGSVSTLKIQRTQQEDSAVYLCASSLGGRRLTGANVLTFGAGSRLTVL.

The genes are TRBV3-1 and TRBJ2-3, with D perhaps given as TRBD1 or TRBD2 (5 bases each). CDR1 and CDR2 (germline): LGHDT, YNNKEL (reference sequence). CDR3 length: 14 amino acids. V was cut by 6 bases and J by 4 bases, with 14 bases left in between. Written as DNA, the CDR3 is TGTGCCAGCAGTAAGGGACGGCGCTCAGATACGCAGTATTTT. Translating gives CASSKGRRSDTQYF.

This clonotype was detected ten times or more. V gene TRBV29-1 combines with J gene TRBJ2-1; D is tentatively TRBD1 or TRBD2 (8 bases each). V was clipped by 3 bases and J by 9 bases, with 27 bases between them. The CDR3 runs to 17 residues. Germline V lookup: CDR1 SQVTM, CDR2 ANQGSEA. CDR3 bases: TGCAGCGTTGATGAATTTCCGGGGACTAGTGGACAGGGTGAGCAGTTCTTC. This encodes CSVDEFPGTSGQGEQFF.

This clonotype has ten or more counts. The chain is built from TRBV6-2 or TRBV6-3 and TRBJ2-5; D is unresolved. The germline CDR1 and CDR2 sequences are MNHEY and SVGEGT. This CDR3 spans 11 amino acids. With 6 bases removed from V and 0 bases from J, the gap between germline ends came to 2 bases. This chain's CDR3 is CASRYQETQYF. The CDR3 DNA sequence: TGTGCCAGCAGGTACCAAGAGACCCAGTACTTC.

This clonotype was recorded many times. The V call is TRBV6-2 or TRBV6-3, the J call TRBJ1-2; 7 nucleotides line up with TRBD1. The CDR3 consists of 13 residues. The germline V gene has CDR1 MNHEY and CDR2 SVGEGT. Losses at the gene ends were 8 bases for V and 4 bases for J; bases not matched to a gene: 7. The CDR3 reads CASVVGQLYGYTF. For the CDR3, the DNA is TGTGCCAGCGTGGTGGGACAGCTCTATGGCTACACCTTC.

The sample holds many counts of this clonotype. The chain has TRBV6-5 and TRBJ1-5, with 7 positions matching TRBD1. The CDR3 runs 16 residues. In germline, CDR1 is MNHEY, CDR2 SVGAGI. Trimming removed 2 bases from V and 0 bases from J; junction bases left unmatched: 4. This CDR3 reads CASSYQGGNSNQPQHF. Written as DNA, the CDR3 is TGTGCCAGCAGTTACCAAGGGGGCAATAGCAATCAGCCCCAGCATTTT.

This clonotype has at least ten counts. This sequence joins TRBV2 and TRBJ2-1; D not resolved. V shed 3 bases and J shed 7 bases, with 25 bases lying between them. Germline V CDR1 and CDR2: SNHLY, FYNNEI. The CDR3 loop spans 18 amino acids. The CDR3 reads CASSDRAPLPLRKNEQFF. In DNA form, the CDR3 reads TGTGCCAGCAGTGACAGAGCCCCTCTGCCCCTCCGTAAGAATGAGCAGTTCTTC.

This clonotype appeared many times. The chain couples TRBV7-2 to TRBJ2-3; D call uncertain. Germline CDR1 SGHTA, CDR2 FQGNSA. This CDR3 spans 13 amino acids. V dropped 1 base and J dropped 1 base, with 3 bases sitting between them. CDR3 protein: CASSLGGTDTQYF. CDR3 DNA sequence: TGTGCCAGCAGCTTAGGTGGCACAGATACGCAGTATTTT.

This clonotype showed up just a few times. The junction shows a germline mismatch at one end, possibly a read error. The gene calls are TRBV25-1 and TRBJ2-1; D possibly corresponds to TRBD2 (6 bases). Germline CDR1 reads MGHDK; CDR2 reads SYGVNS. The CDR3 is made up of 14 amino acids. The CDR3 loop reads CASSVIGSPGELFF. CDR3 bases: TGTGCCAGCAGTGTAATAGGGTCCCCGGGAGAGCTGTTCTTC.

The chain has TRBV9 and TRBJ2-3, with 7 bases matching TRBD2. V gave up 4 bases and J gave up 4 bases; unmatched junction bases: 9. This CDR3 comprises 15 residues. Germline loops: CDR1 SGDLS, CDR2 YYNGEE. DNA of the CDR3: TGTGCCAGCAGCCCCCGCAGCGGGACGGCAGATACGCAGTATTTT. Protein: CASSPRSGTADTQYF.

The J gene is TRBJ2-7, the V gene TRBV27, with 8 bases lining up with TRBD2. The CDR3 extends over 14 amino acids. Germline V gives CDR1 MNHEY, CDR2 SMNVEV (reference sequence). V dropped 5 bases and J dropped 5; count of bases not matched to a gene: 8. The CDR3 loop is CASSSGAGGHEQYF. CDR3 nucleotides: TGTGCCAGCAGTAGTGGGGCGGGGGGACACGAGCAGTACTTC.

This clonotype was seen ten or more times. The chain carries TRBV6-2 or TRBV6-3 and TRBJ1-2; TRBD1 aligns across 8 bases. V lost 7 bases and J lost 6; bases outside the gene matches: 13. In germline, CDR1 is MNHEY, CDR2 SVGEGT. The CDR3 extends over 15 amino acids. The CDR3 protein is CASILQVQGADGYTF. In nucleotides, the CDR3 is TGTGCCAGCATTCTCCAAGTCCAGGGGGCTGATGGCTACACCTTC.

This clonotype was picked up many times. In DNA, the CDR3 is TGTGCCTGGAGTGAGGACAGGTACTATGGCTACACCTTC. Translation: CAWSEDRYYGYTF. The V gene is TRBV30, the J gene TRBJ1-2; 7 bases agree with TRBD1. CDR1 GTSNPN and CDR2 SVGIG come from the germline V gene (reference sequence). This CDR3 contains 13 residues. The V and J ends lost 1 base and 3 bases, in that order; junction bases with no gene match: 2.

The V and J genes are TRBV12-3 or TRBV12-4 and TRBJ2-7, with 8 positions matching TRBD2. V shed 7 bases and J 6 bases; nucleotides not matched to a gene: 11. This CDR3 has 14 amino acids. CDR3 in DNA: TGTGCCAGCACCCGGGGTAGCGGGACTGGCGAGCAGTACTTC. Residues: CASTRGSGTGEQYF.

This clonotype was counted at least ten times. V is TRBV6-1 and J is TRBJ1-5; possible D gene TRBD1, 6 bases. CDR1 and CDR2 (germline): MNHNS, SASEGT. CDR3 length: 17 residues. The ends were cut back, 6 bases at V and 5 bases at J, with 23 bases in the middle. The CDR3 region has the DNA TGTGCCAGCAGAATCGGGACGTTAAGACAGGTCGATCAGCCCCAGCATTTT. Its translation: CASRIGTLRQVDQPQHF.

This clonotype has at least ten counts. The chain uses TRBV5-1 and TRBJ2-1; the D is unclear. The CDR3 extends over 14 amino acids. The germline V gene has CDR1 SGHRS and CDR2 YFSETQ. Trimming left V 2 bases short and J 2 bases short, with 8 bases between. The CDR3 DNA sequence: TGCGCCAGCAGCTTAAGTCCGCCCTACAATGAGCAGTTCTTC. The encoded protein is CASSLSPPYNEQFF.

The chain is built from TRBV6-5 and TRBJ2-1; TRBD1 agrees at 7 bases. CDR3 size: 15 residues. V lost 4 bases to trimming and J lost 7 bases; unmatched junction nucleotides: 10. Germline assignment: CDR1 MNHEY and CDR2 SVGAGI. The CDR3 is CASSSSTGVRNEQFF. Written as DNA, the CDR3 is TGTGCCAGCAGTTCATCCACAGGGGTCAGGAATGAGCAGTTCTTC.